The present T cell receptor (beta chain) was sequenced within a study of blood T cell repertoires in COVID-19. Across the whole study: Some COVID-19 samples were acute and others convalescent; all came from the United States, Italy and Spain.

Original processing notes: For nucleated cells, counts were estimated from reference gene primer amplification. The assay was immunoSEQ multiplex PCR, and TCRdb's table has in-frame clones only and misses some. The D gene and trimming were derived from the DNA, and the V and J assignments and clone size from that table. This sample carries 200,000 to 250,000 clones, roughly 84% of them seen once, and the ten largest clones take 2.9%. The V and J ends lost 3 bases and 5 bases respectively, with 14 bases between them. The CDR3 sequence is 15 residues long. Germline V CDR1 and CDR2: KGHSH, LQKENI. The clonotype was recovered from a man over 45 who had recovered from COVID-19. V gene TRBV18 combines with J gene TRBJ2-1; possibly TRBD1 for D (5 bases). The material sequenced was peripheral blood. The CDR3 loop reads CASSPTLGVDNEQFF. In nucleotides, the CDR3 is TGTGCCAGCTCACCGACCCTAGGGGTTGACAATGAGCAGTTCTTC.